The rows below give T cell receptor beta chains drawn from one sample of a study of radiotherapy plus CTLA-4 blockade in lung cancer. Using immunoSEQ multiplex PCR, the repertoire was profiled, and TCRdb retains in-frame clones only, with some absent. The sample includes more than 90,000 clones, roughly 74% of them seen just once. The specimen was peripheral blood, collected from a patient treated with radiotherapy plus ipilimumab. These receptors all stem from a human donor with non-small cell lung cancer who had a partial response to radiotherapy plus ipilimumab. The CDR3 runs from the conserved cysteine through the conserved F or W. The D gene is left open where the match is weak. Clone size is stated in some rows and not others, as once, few, many or a class when expanded.

j_call: TRBJ2-7; d_call: .; clone_size: .; v_call: TRBV27; cdr3_nt: TGTGCCAGCAGTTCCTTATACGGGACTCCTTCCTACGAGCAGTACTTC; cdr3_aa: CASSSLYGTPSYEQYF
j_call: TRBJ1-2; d_call: TRBD1; clone_size: .; v_call: TRBV10-3; cdr3_nt: TGTGCCATCAGTGAGGGGACAGGGGTTGGCTACACCTTC; cdr3_aa: CAISEGTGVGYTF
j_call: TRBJ2-1; d_call: TRBD2; clone_size: .; v_call: TRBV7-2; cdr3_nt: TGTGCCAGCAGCTTAGTGACTAGCGGCAATGAGCAGTTCTTC; cdr3_aa: CASSLVTSGNEQFF
j_call: TRBJ2-1; d_call: TRBD2; clone_size: .; v_call: TRBV4-2; cdr3_nt: TGTGCCACCAAGCGTCTGGCGGTAGCGGGAGTTAATGAGCAGTTCTTC; cdr3_aa: CATKRLAVAGVNEQFF
j_call: TRBJ2-7; d_call: TRBD1; clone_size: .; v_call: TRBV5-1; cdr3_nt: TGCGCCAGCAGCTTGCTCGGGCAGGGGGCCTCTGAGCAGTACTTC; cdr3_aa: CASSLLGQGASEQYF
j_call: TRBJ2-7; d_call: .; clone_size: .; v_call: TRBV6-5; cdr3_nt: TGTGCCAGCAGTTACCGCGGCGGGCTAAGCTCCTACGAGCAGTACTTC; cdr3_aa: CASSYRGGLSSYEQYF
j_call: TRBJ2-2; d_call: .; clone_size: .; v_call: TRBV7-2; cdr3_nt: TGTGCCAGCAGCTTATCTCACCTATCGAACACCGGGGAGCTGTTTTTT; cdr3_aa: CASSLSHLSNTGELFF
j_call: TRBJ2-1; d_call: .; clone_size: .; v_call: TRBV27; cdr3_nt: TGTGCCGTCAACTCTATAAATGAGCAGTTCTTC; cdr3_aa: CAVNSINEQFF
j_call: TRBJ1-3; d_call: .; clone_size: .; v_call: TRBV30; cdr3_nt: TGTGCCTGGAGTGAACCCGGGACACCCGGAAACACCATATATTTT; cdr3_aa: CAWSEPGTPGNTIYF
j_call: TRBJ1-5; d_call: .; clone_size: .; v_call: TRBV18; cdr3_nt: TGTGCCAGCTCCTACGGTTGGGAGCCTAATCAGCCCCAGCATTTT; cdr3_aa: CASSYGWEPNQPQHF
j_call: TRBJ1-2; d_call: TRBD1; clone_size: few; v_call: TRBV10-3; cdr3_nt: TGTGCCACCTCCGGGACAGGGGAGAACTATGGCTACACCTTC; cdr3_aa: CATSGTGENYGYTF
j_call: TRBJ2-3; d_call: .; clone_size: .; v_call: TRBV29-1; cdr3_nt: TGCAGCGTTGCGTCTAATACAGATACGCAGTATTTT; cdr3_aa: CSVASNTDTQYF
j_call: TRBJ1-2; d_call: TRBD1; clone_size: .; v_call: TRBV28; cdr3_nt: TGTGCCAGCAGCCTACAGGGGGCGCAGGGCTACACCTTC; cdr3_aa: CASSLQGAQGYTF
j_call: TRBJ2-1; d_call: TRBD1; clone_size: few; v_call: TRBV25-1; cdr3_nt: TGTGCCAGCAGAGGACAGGGCTACAATGAGCAGTTCTTC; cdr3_aa: CASRGQGYNEQFF
j_call: TRBJ1-2; d_call: .; clone_size: once; v_call: TRBV28; cdr3_nt: TGTGCCAGCAGTTTAGGACAGCCCCACTATGGCTACACCTTC; cdr3_aa: CASSLGQPHYGYTF
j_call: TRBJ2-7; d_call: TRBD2; clone_size: .; v_call: TRBV30; cdr3_nt: TGTGCCTGGAGTGTAGGCGGGAGCTCCTACGAGCAGTACTTC; cdr3_aa: CAWSVGGSSYEQYF
j_call: TRBJ2-3; d_call: TRBD1; clone_size: .; v_call: TRBV27; cdr3_nt: TGTGCCAGCAGGACGGGGACAGGGGTGGTAGTTCGAACAGATACGCAGTATTTT; cdr3_aa: CASRTGTGVVVRTDTQYF
j_call: TRBJ1-2; d_call: TRBD1; clone_size: .; v_call: TRBV7-2; cdr3_nt: TGTGCCAGCAGCCTGGCCCCCACAGGGGTAGACTATGGCTACACCTTC; cdr3_aa: CASSLAPTGVDYGYTF
j_call: TRBJ1-5; d_call: TRBD1; clone_size: .; v_call: TRBV7-7; cdr3_nt: TGTGCTAGCAGCAGGGACAGGAATCAGCCCCAGCATTTT; cdr3_aa: CASSRDRNQPQHF
j_call: TRBJ2-5; d_call: .; clone_size: .; v_call: TRBV18; cdr3_nt: TGTGCCAGCTCACCTATCCCCCAAGAGACCCAGTACTTC; cdr3_aa: CASSPIPQETQYF
j_call: TRBJ2-1; d_call: .; clone_size: .; v_call: TRBV6-5; cdr3_nt: TGTGCCAGCAGTACACCAAGGGGGTACTACAATGAGCAGTTCTTC; cdr3_aa: CASSTPRGYYNEQFF
j_call: TRBJ1-4; d_call: .; clone_size: once; v_call: TRBV28; cdr3_nt: TGTGCCAGCAGTTCTACTAATGAAAAACTGTTTTTT; cdr3_aa: CASSSTNEKLFF
j_call: TRBJ2-5; d_call: .; clone_size: .; v_call: TRBV7-2; cdr3_nt: TGTGCCAGCAGTCGGGATAGAGAGACCCAGTACTTC; cdr3_aa: CASSRDRETQYF
j_call: TRBJ2-1; d_call: TRBD1; clone_size: .; v_call: TRBV7-8; cdr3_nt: TGTGCCAGCAGCCAAGAGGACAGGGAGCAGTTCTTC; cdr3_aa: CASSQEDREQFF
j_call: TRBJ2-5; d_call: TRBD1; clone_size: few; v_call: TRBV2; cdr3_nt: TGTGCCAGCAGTAGGGACAGTTGGGAGACCCAGTACTTC; cdr3_aa: CASSRDSWETQYF
j_call: TRBJ2-1; d_call: TRBD2; clone_size: .; v_call: TRBV6-5; cdr3_nt: TGTGCCAGCAGTACTAGCGGGGGGCCTAAGCAGTTCTTC; cdr3_aa: CASSTSGGPKQFF
j_call: TRBJ1-1; d_call: TRBD1; clone_size: .; v_call: TRBV10-3; cdr3_nt: TGTGCCATCAGTGAGTGGGGCCGCAGGGGGCTCACTGAAGCTTTCTTT; cdr3_aa: CAISEWGRRGLTEAFF
j_call: TRBJ1-2; d_call: .; clone_size: .; v_call: TRBV25-1; cdr3_nt: TGTGCCAGCAGTGACCCAGGGAGGGACTATGGCTACACCTTC; cdr3_aa: CASSDPGRDYGYTF
j_call: TRBJ1-4; d_call: TRBD1; clone_size: .; v_call: TRBV2; cdr3_nt: TGTGCCAGCAGTCCTCTGATCCCTACCGGGACAGGGGGCAGTTATAATGAAAAACTGTTTTTT; cdr3_aa: CASSPLIPTGTGGSYNEKLFF
j_call: TRBJ1-3; d_call: TRBD1; clone_size: .; v_call: TRBV19; cdr3_nt: TGTGCCAGTAGTCCGGGACAGATGAGTCTAATTTCCTCTGGAAACACCATATATTTT; cdr3_aa: CASSPGQMSLISSGNTIYF
j_call: TRBJ2-1; d_call: .; clone_size: .; v_call: TRBV28; cdr3_nt: TGTGCCAGCTACAGTTTACCGTTATACAATGAGCAGTTCTTC; cdr3_aa: CASYSLPLYNEQFF
j_call: TRBJ1-1; d_call: .; clone_size: .; v_call: TRBV30; cdr3_nt: TGTGCCTGGAGTGTTAGACAGGCCTCTGAAGCTTTCTTT; cdr3_aa: CAWSVRQASEAFF
j_call: TRBJ2-1; d_call: TRBD1; clone_size: .; v_call: TRBV9; cdr3_nt: TGTGCCAGCAGCGCGAATCCTATGGGACAGGGTCTGTTAGGCTCCTACAATGAGCAGTTCTTC; cdr3_aa: CASSANPMGQGLLGSYNEQFF
j_call: TRBJ2-1; d_call: .; clone_size: .; v_call: TRBV27; cdr3_nt: TGTGCCAGCAGTTCCACAGGGTTCAACTTCTACAATGAGCAGTTCTTC; cdr3_aa: CASSSTGFNFYNEQFF
j_call: TRBJ1-1; d_call: .; clone_size: .; v_call: TRBV2; cdr3_nt: TGTGCCAGCAGTACCGACGGGGGAACTGAAGCTTTCTTT; cdr3_aa: CASSTDGGTEAFF
j_call: TRBJ2-2; d_call: .; clone_size: .; v_call: TRBV6-1; cdr3_nt: TGTGCCAGCCAAAGGGACTCTTACACCGGGGAGCTGTTTTTT; cdr3_aa: CASQRDSYTGELFF
j_call: TRBJ2-7; d_call: .; clone_size: .; v_call: TRBV6-1; cdr3_nt: TGTGCCAGCAGTGAAGCCCGGACTGGCTACGAGCAGTACTTC; cdr3_aa: CASSEARTGYEQYF
j_call: TRBJ2-3; d_call: TRBD2; clone_size: .; v_call: TRBV27; cdr3_nt: TGTGCCAGCAGTCCCCGGGGGATTACGGGAGGCTCCACAGATACGCAGTATTTT; cdr3_aa: CASSPRGITGGSTDTQYF
j_call: TRBJ2-1; d_call: TRBD2; clone_size: .; v_call: TRBV4-2; cdr3_nt: TGTGCCAGCAGCCAAGCCCGACGGGGACTAGCGGGAGACAATGAGCAGTTCTTC; cdr3_aa: CASSQARRGLAGDNEQFF
j_call: TRBJ2-5; d_call: .; clone_size: .; v_call: TRBV9; cdr3_nt: TGTGCCAGCAGCCCCAGCCAAGAGACCCAGTACTTC; cdr3_aa: CASSPSQETQYF
j_call: TRBJ2-2; d_call: .; clone_size: .; v_call: TRBV11-2; cdr3_nt: TGTGCCAGCAGCTTCGGGTCTCGGACCGGGGAGCTGTTTTTT; cdr3_aa: CASSFGSRTGELFF
j_call: TRBJ1-4; d_call: .; clone_size: .; v_call: TRBV6-1; cdr3_nt: TGTGCCAGCAGTGAACGTACAGTGAATGAAAAACTGTTTTTT; cdr3_aa: CASSERTVNEKLFF
j_call: TRBJ2-1; d_call: TRBD1; clone_size: few; v_call: TRBV10-3; cdr3_nt: TGTGCCATCAGTGAGTCCCCAGGACAGGGAAGCAATGAGCAGTTCTTC; cdr3_aa: CAISESPGQGSNEQFF
j_call: TRBJ2-3; d_call: TRBD2; clone_size: .; v_call: TRBV6-1; cdr3_nt: TGTGCCAGCTGCCTAGCGGGAGAGGATACGCAGTATTTT; cdr3_aa: CASCLAGEDTQYF
j_call: TRBJ2-7; d_call: TRBD1; clone_size: .; v_call: TRBV28; cdr3_nt: TGTGCCAGTTCACGGGACAGGGGTTACGAGCAGTACTTC; cdr3_aa: CASSRDRGYEQYF
j_call: TRBJ2-5; d_call: .; clone_size: .; v_call: TRBV7-9; cdr3_nt: TGTGCCAGCAGCGGGGCTCTCGATCGGGAGACCCAGTACTTC; cdr3_aa: CASSGALDRETQYF
j_call: TRBJ1-5; d_call: TRBD1; clone_size: .; v_call: TRBV28; cdr3_nt: TGTGCCAGCAGGGGACAGTCTCGGCCCCAGCATTTT; cdr3_aa: CASRGQSRPQHF
j_call: TRBJ1-2; d_call: .; clone_size: .; v_call: TRBV6-5; cdr3_nt: TGTGCCAGCAGCCCCTACTCAGGGTTCTATGGCTACACCTTC; cdr3_aa: CASSPYSGFYGYTF
j_call: TRBJ2-7; d_call: TRBD2; clone_size: .; v_call: TRBV4-2; cdr3_nt: TGTGCCAGCAGCCAAGAACTAGCGGGATCTTACGAGCAGTACTTC; cdr3_aa: CASSQELAGSYEQYF
j_call: TRBJ1-5; d_call: TRBD1; clone_size: .; v_call: TRBV18; cdr3_nt: TGTGCCAGCTCTCGCGGGACAGCTAGCAATCAGCCCCAGCATTTT; cdr3_aa: CASSRGTASNQPQHF
j_call: TRBJ1-5; d_call: TRBD1; clone_size: .; v_call: TRBV6-1; cdr3_nt: TGTGCCAGCAGACAGGGGCCCCTTGAGTCCCCCCAGCATTTT; cdr3_aa: CASRQGPLESPQHF
j_call: TRBJ2-5; d_call: TRBD2; clone_size: .; v_call: TRBV6-6; cdr3_nt: TGTGCCAGCAGGGGGGGGACTAGCGGGACAGAGACCCAGTACTTC; cdr3_aa: CASRGGTSGTETQYF